One sample yielded the 6 T cell receptor beta chains listed below, sequenced in a study of blood T cells in healthy people across ages. The second PCR ran 7 to 11 cycles with a sample-barcoded 5' primer and J-beta primers. TCRdb re-derived calls from the 5' RACE reads in MiXCR, one entry per CDR3 protein. The data hold about 760,000 distinct CDR3 sequences, with more than 55% observed a single time. Sequenced: blood. All receptors derive from a man between 40 and 49 years old in good health.

The rearrangement links TRBV2 to TRBJ2-1; 12 nucleotides match TRBD1. CDR3 size: 16 residues. CDR1 and CDR2 (germline): SNHLY, FYNNEI. V shed 4 bases, J shed 3 bases, and the junction held 4 bases outside the gene matches. CDR3 coding DNA: TGTGCCAGCAGTGCCGGGACAGGGGGCAGCTACAATGAGCAGTTCTTC. Translating it yields CASSAGTGGSYNEQFF.

This chain joins TRBV6-6 and TRBJ1-2, with unresolved D. The germline gives CDR1 MNHNY, CDR2 SVGAGI (reference sequence). The CDR3 totals 15 residues. The ends were cut back, 7 bases at V and 2 bases at J, with 17 bases in the middle. This CDR3 reads CASTLGGVGNYGYTF. The CDR3 nucleotides read TGTGCCAGCACCTTGGGAGGAGTGGGGAACTATGGCTACACCTTC.

Comments on this clonotype: One junction end does not reproduce the germline sequence, and a read error may be involved. This rearrangement joins TRBV6-1 to TRBJ2-1, with D maybe TRBD2 (5 bases). This CDR3 is built from 9 residues. CDR1 MNHNS and CDR2 SASEGT come from the germline V gene. In nucleotides, the CDR3 is TGTGTCAGCGGTCGGGAGCAGTTCTTC. Protein: CVSGREQFF.

The rearrangement joins TRBV29-1 to TRBJ2-7, with 8 nucleotides matching TRBD2. The trim removed 4 bases at V and 3 bases at J, leaving 11 bases unmatched. CDR3 size: 15 residues. The V gene's germline CDR1 is SQVTM and CDR2 ANQGSEA. The CDR3 is CSVVDREGVYYEQYF. CDR3 nucleotides: TGCAGCGTTGTGGATCGGGAGGGGGTCTACTACGAGCAGTACTTC.

This chain joins TRBV7-9 and TRBJ2-5, with D possibly TRBD2 on 5 matching bases. The J call may not be correct, given that the DNA end is closer to TRBJ2-7. The germline V gene encodes CDR1 SEHNR and CDR2 FQNEAQ (reference sequence). The CDR3 loop spans 14 amino acids. The chain's CDR3 is CASSSSGIFYEQYF. In DNA form, the CDR3 reads TGTGCCAGCTCCTCCTCCGGGATCTTCTACGAGCAGTACTTC.

As concerns this clonotype: An end of the junction differs from the germline gene, which may be a read error. The chain links TRBV7-2 to TRBJ2-7; 8 bases map to TRBD1. The germline V gene has CDR1 SGHTA and CDR2 FQGNSA. The CDR3 loop spans 15 amino acids. The CDR3 loop reads CASSPGQGRSYGQYF. The CDR3 DNA follows: TGTGCCAGCAGCCCCGGACAGGGAAGGTCCTACGGGCAGTACTTC.